This TCR beta chain was sequenced in a study of glioma-infiltrating T cells. This clonotype was counted many times. The germline gives CDR1 SGHRS, CDR2 YFSETQ. The CDR3 runs 14 residues. J was trimmed by 6 bases and V by 6 bases; bases with no gene match: 5. Amplification of TCR alpha and beta CDR3 regions from RNA used iRepertoire nested multiplex PCR. Input was roughly 85-400 ng of tissue mRNA or PBMC total RNA. TCRdb re-analysed the multiplex PCR reads in MiXCR, keeping a single row per CDR3 protein. The top ten hold roughly 5.2% of the sample, which has 160,000 or so distinct CDR3 sequences, around 40% seen once.

Source material: glioma tissue, nonneoplastic brain tissue, or PBMCs (not recorded which). The receptor was derived from a human donor with low-grade glioma or glioblastoma, undergoing nonglioma brain surgery, or in good health (not recorded which). J is TRBJ2-1 and V is TRBV5-1; 11 bases are shared with TRBD2. CDR3: CASTLTSGSNEQFF. CDR3 in DNA: TGCGCCAGCACCCTTACTAGCGGGAGCAATGAGCAGTTCTTC.